One sample yielded the 25 T cell receptor beta chains listed below, sequenced in a study of long-term antiretroviral therapy in people with HIV. Investigators performed immunoSEQ version v3.0 at survey level. TCRdb's table, derived via immunoSEQ multiplex PCR, lists solely in-frame clones and lacks some. The table records 20,000 to 25,000 clones, more than 85% of them present only once. The sequencing here drew on unsorted PBMCs, taken 7.6 years after starting antiretroviral therapy. The receptors stem from a woman aged 40 to 55 with HIV.

The J gene is TRBJ2-1, the V gene TRBV7-2, with 9 nucleotides matching TRBD2. This CDR3 comprises 16 residues. V trimming: 5 bases; J trimming: 0 bases; junction bases outside the gene matches: 5. The germline V gene has CDR1 SGHTA and CDR2 FQGNSA. The CDR3 sequence is CASSLSGGGSYNEQFF. In DNA, the CDR3 is TGTGCCAGCAGCCTTAGCGGGGGTGGCTCCTACAATGAGCAGTTCTTC.

This sequence joins TRBV7-2 and TRBJ2-6, with D possibly matching TRBD1 (6 bases). V was clipped by 2 bases and J by 4 bases, with 12 bases between them. The CDR3 is made up of 16 amino acids. Germline V gives CDR1 SGHTA, CDR2 FQGNSA. The CDR3 nucleotides read TGTGCCAGCAGCTTAAACCAGGGGCAAGGGGCCAACGTCCTGACTTTC. The encoded protein is CASSLNQGQGANVLTF.

This chain links TRBV2 with TRBJ1-1; D possibly corresponds to TRBD1 (5 bases). The CDR3 has 13 amino acids. In germline, CDR1 is SNHLY, CDR2 FYNNEI. The CDR3 sequence is CAINGARSGRAFF. The CDR3 DNA is TGTGCTATAAACGGGGCCCGAAGCGGACGAGCTTTCTTT. Together with reference TRBV2 and TRBJ1-1, the CDR3 gives the full variable domain: EPEVTQTPSHQVTQMGQEVILRCVPISNHLYFYWYRQILGQKVEFLVSFYNNEISEKSEIFDDQFSVERPDGSNFTLKIRSTKLEDSAMYFCAINGARSGRAFFGQGTRLTVV.

This chain uses TRBV29-1 with TRBJ1-1; D is undetermined. Germline V gene data show CDR1 as SQVTM and CDR2 as ANQGSEA. V was clipped by 6 bases and J by 7 bases, with 15 bases between them. CDR3 length equals 12 residues. CDR3 in DNA: TGCAGCGTGGGGTGGAGTGGGAATGAAGCTTTCTTT. Its translation: CSVGWSGNEAFF.

This clone was detected only once. V gene TRBV4-1 combines with J gene TRBJ2-2; D call uncertain. The CDR3 covers 16 residues. The germline gives CDR1 MGHRA, CDR2 YSYEKL. V was trimmed by 0 bases and J by 5 bases, leaving 13 bases between them. CDR3 loop: CASSQDRPRRTGELFF. CDR3 in DNA: TGCGCCAGCAGCCAAGATCGTCCTAGAAGAACCGGGGAGCTGTTTTTT.

Turning to this clone: One junction end does not reproduce the germline sequence, and a read error may be involved. This chain uses TRBV4-3 with TRBJ2-1; D assignment may be TRBD1 or TRBD2 (5 bases each). This CDR3 has 12 residues. The germline CDR1 and CDR2 sequences are LGHNA and YSLEER. DNA of the CDR3: TGCGCCAGCAGCCAAGACCCGGGACCCCGTCTCTTC. Translated: CASSQDPGPRLF.

In its sample, this clone was seen a few times. The chain uses TRBV5-6 and TRBJ1-1; no clear D. CDR3 length equals 16 residues. Germline loops: CDR1 SGHDT, CDR2 YYEEEE. V was clipped by 6 bases and J by 0 bases, with 18 bases between them. The CDR3 DNA reads TGTGCCAGCAATTTCGGGGAGGGATTCATGAACACTGAAGCTTTCTTT. Protein sequence: CASNFGEGFMNTEAFF. The full variable domain, completed using reference TRBV5-6 and TRBJ1-1, is DAGVTQSPTHLIKTRGQQVTLRCSPKSGHDTVSWYQQALGQGPQFIFQYYEEEERQRGNFPDRFSGHQFPNYSSELNVNALLLGDSALYLCASNFGEGFMNTEAFFGQGTRLTVV.

The chain uses TRBV7-9 and TRBJ1-2; tentative D call: TRBD1 (5 bases). V dropped 5 bases and J dropped 4 bases, with 17 bases sitting between them. Looked up from germline, CDR1 is SEHNR and CDR2 is FQNEAQ (reference sequence). The CDR3 length is 15 residues. The CDR3 sequence: CASSRLGRRGYGYTF. Here the CDR3 DNA reads TGTGCCAGCAGCCGATTGGGGCGTCGGGGCTATGGCTACACCTTC.

This chain joins TRBV19 and TRBJ1-2; the D is unclear. The CDR3 runs to 15 residues. Germline CDR1 LNHDA, CDR2 SQIVND (reference sequence). Trimming cost V 1 base and J 0 bases, with 9 bases left between them. CDR3 bases: TGTGCCAGTAGTATAGCAGCAGGCTCTAACTATGGCTACACCTTC. It encodes CASSIAAGSNYGYTF. Based on the CDR3 plus reference TRBV19 and TRBJ1-2, the full variable domain is DGGITQSPKYLFRKEGQNVTLSCEQNLNHDAMYWYRQDPGQGLRLIYYSQIVNDFQKGDIAEGYSVSREKKESFPLTVTSAQKNPTAFYLCASSIAAGSNYGYTFGSGTRLTVV.

The J gene is TRBJ2-3, the V gene TRBV2; D is undetermined. CDR1 SNHLY and CDR2 FYNNEI come from the germline V gene. The CDR3 is 15 residues long. The V end was cut by 5 bases, the J end by 7 bases, with 19 bases between. The CDR3 coding sequence is TGTGCCAGCAGTAAGATGGTTCTAGAATCCAATACGCAGTATTTT. It specifies CASSKMVLESNTQYF. The full variable domain, in which reference TRBV2 and TRBJ2-3 provide the parts outside the CDR3, is EPEVTQTPSHQVTQMGQEVILRCVPISNHLYFYWYRQILGQKVEFLVSFYNNEISEKSEIFDDQFSVERPDGSNFTLKIRSTKLEDSAMYFCASSKMVLESNTQYFGPGTRLTVL.

This rearrangement joins TRBV5-1 to TRBJ1-6; no clear D. This CDR3 region has 17 residues. Germline-derived CDR1 and CDR2 are SGHRS and YFSETQ. The V end was cut by 1 base, the J end by 0 bases, with 11 bases between. CDR3 region: CASSLNGLSSYNSPLHF. CDR3 bases: TGCGCCAGCAGCTTGAATGGGCTTAGCTCCTATAATTCACCCCTCCACTTT.

The chain carries TRBV7-9 and TRBJ1-2; no definite D call. V lost 0 bases to trimming and J lost 4 bases, with 15 bases between them. Germline V gives CDR1 SEHNR, CDR2 FQNEAQ (reference sequence). The CDR3 spans 16 residues. The CDR3 loop reads CASSLAGNSFSYGYTF. CDR3 DNA sequence: TGTGCCAGCAGCTTAGCAGGGAATTCATTCTCCTATGGCTACACCTTC.

The V and J genes are TRBV5-5 and TRBJ2-6; TRBD1 agrees at 9 bases. CDR3 length: 18 amino acids. Germline assignment: CDR1 SGHKS and CDR2 YYEKEE (reference sequence). V shed 1 base and J 3 bases; nucleotides not matched to a gene: 8. CDR3 residues: CASSLFAGQGFGANVLTF. CDR3 nucleotide sequence: TGTGCCAGCAGCTTGTTTGCAGGACAGGGGTTTGGGGCCAACGTCCTGACTTTC.

The chain carries TRBV5-1 and TRBJ2-3; no clear D. This CDR3 comprises 14 residues. CDR1 and CDR2 from the germline V gene are SGHRS and YFSETQ. Trimming removed 0 bases from V and 2 bases from J, with 7 bases in between. CDR3 amino acids: CASSLAEFTDTQYF. DNA for the CDR3: TGCGCCAGCAGCTTGGCCGAATTCACAGATACGCAGTATTTT.

The count of this clone is one. V and J are TRBV6-7 and TRBJ1-5, with 10 bases matching TRBD1. TRBV6-7 is designated an ORF whose function remains uncertain. The CDR3 runs 16 residues. Losses at the gene ends were 3 bases for V and 1 base for J; bases not matched to a gene: 3. CDR3 in DNA: TGTGCCAGCAGTTATAGGGGACAGGGGAGCAATCAGCCCCAGCATTTT. Its translation is CASSYRGQGSNQPQHF.

The chain combines TRBV5-6 with TRBJ1-5; no clear D. The germline V gene has CDR1 SGHDT and CDR2 YYEEEE. This CDR3 has 15 amino acids. Trimming left V 0 bases short and J 3 bases short, with 10 bases between. CDR3 residues: CASSLAGRDNQPQHF. The CDR3 DNA is TGTGCCAGCAGCTTGGCCGGGCGTGACAATCAGCCCCAGCATTTT. Drawing the rest from reference TRBV5-6 and TRBJ1-5, the complete variable domain is DAGVTQSPTHLIKTRGQQVTLRCSPKSGHDTVSWYQQALGQGPQFIFQYYEEEERQRGNFPDRFSGHQFPNYSSELNVNALLLGDSALYLCASSLAGRDNQPQHFGDGTRLSIL.

This chain joins TRBV27 and TRBJ2-7, with 8 bases matching TRBD1. This CDR3 spans 14 amino acids. Germline values: CDR1 MNHEY, CDR2 SMNVEV (reference sequence). J was trimmed by 2 bases and V by 3 bases; bases with no gene match: 3. The DNA of the CDR3 is TGTGCCAGCAGTTTGCAGGGGGCGGCCTACGAGCAGTACTTC. The encoded protein is CASSLQGAAYEQYF.

This clone was observed a few times. CDR3 sequence reads: CASSPSTAYTEAFF. The CDR3 DNA sequence: TGTGCCAGCAGTCCGTCGACAGCTTACACTGAAGCTTTCTTT. V and J are TRBV27 and TRBJ1-1; D perhaps matches TRBD1 (5 bases). Trimming removed 5 bases at V and 3 bases at J, with 13 bases between. This CDR3 region has 14 residues. CDR1 and CDR2 from the germline V gene are MNHEY and SMNVEV (reference sequence).

CDR3 sequence reads: CASSFGTEAFF. CDR3 in DNA: TGTGCCAGCAGCTTCGGGACAGAAGCTTTCTTT. V usage is TRBV5-4 and J usage is TRBJ1-1; D may be TRBD1 (6 bases). Germline V gene lookup returns CDR1 SGHNT and CDR2 YYREEE (reference sequence). This CDR3 has 11 residues. The V and J ends lost 2 bases and 8 bases respectively, with 7 bases between them.

The chain is built from TRBV30 and TRBJ2-5; a possible D gene is TRBD1 (5 bases). V lost 1 base and J lost 6, with 9 bases in between. CDR3 length equals 12 residues. Germline values: CDR1 GTSNPN, CDR2 SVGIG (reference sequence). In DNA form, the CDR3 reads TGTGCCTGGAGTGAAGCAGGGCAGACCCAGTACTTC. Its translation is CAWSEAGQTQYF.

This rearrangement joins TRBV6-5 to TRBJ2-3; 11 bases match TRBD2. J was trimmed by 5 bases and V by 0 bases; bases with no gene match: 1. Per the germline V gene, CDR1 is MNHEY and CDR2 is SVGAGI. The CDR3 contains 15 residues. CDR3 amino acids: CASSYSGTSGDTQYF. CDR3 in DNA: TGTGCCAGCAGTTACTCAGGGACTAGCGGAGATACGCAGTATTTT.

The V call is TRBV7-9, the J call TRBJ1-1; D is perhaps TRBD1 (6 bases). V gave up 1 base and J gave up 2 bases, with 11 bases separating them. The germline V gene has CDR1 SEHNR and CDR2 FQNEAQ (reference sequence). CDR3 length equals 15 residues. The CDR3 DNA sequence: TGTGCCAGCAGCTTAGAAGGGGGATCAAACACTGAAGCTTTCTTT. This codes for CASSLEGGSNTEAFF.

The rearrangement links TRBV18 to TRBJ1-2; 8 nucleotides agree with TRBD1. This CDR3 region has 15 residues. The germline V gene encodes CDR1 KGHSH and CDR2 LQKENI. V lost 3 bases and J lost 7; bases outside the gene matches: 10. CDR3 bases: TGTGCCAGCTCACCGTTGGACAGGGTTGGTCCTGGCTACACCTTC. Protein: CASSPLDRVGPGYTF.

This clone was counted once. The gene calls are TRBV10-3 and TRBJ1-2; a possible D gene is TRBD1 (5 bases). The CDR3 has 14 amino acids. Germline V gene lookup returns CDR1 ENHRY and CDR2 SYGVKD. Trimming pared 4 bases from V and 3 bases from J, leaving 12 bases between. In nucleotides, the CDR3 is TGTGCCATCAGTGGGGGGGGTTTCGACTATGGCTACACCTTC. This sequence encodes CAISGGGFDYGYTF.

The CDR3 loop reads CASSTTVADSPLHF. The CDR3 nucleotides read TGCGCCAGCAGCACGACCGTAGCGGATTCACCCCTCCACTTT. The chain has TRBV5-1 and TRBJ1-6; D is ambiguous. The germline CDR1 and CDR2 sequences are SGHRS and YFSETQ. Trimming stripped 4 bases from V and 8 bases from J, with 13 bases between. CDR3 size: 14 residues.